This T cell receptor beta chain was obtained from a study of graft-versus-host responses after intestinal transplantation. About the study: Every transplant recipient was induced with anti-thymocyte globulin, then maintained on tacrolimus and steroids for about three years.

V lost 4 bases and J lost 11; bases outside the gene matches: 16. The germline V gene encodes CDR1 SEHNR and CDR2 FQNEAQ (reference sequence). The CDR3 runs 17 residues. With respect to this clone: No antigen is known for it.

Sequencing was performed with immunoSEQ multiplex PCR; in TCRdb, only in-frame clones are kept and a portion is missing. The table lists tens of thousands of clones, approximately 94% of them singletons, with about 0.53% in the top ten. The sample here was unstimulated CD8+ T cells sorted from spleen or lymph node cells, taken before intestinal transplant. The TCR comes from a human donor who received an intestinal transplant. The V and J genes are TRBV7-9 and TRBJ1-4; 10 bases map to TRBD1. CDR3 coding DNA: TGTGCCAGCAGCTCAGCAGGAGGGGACAGGGGACAGGGGAAACTGTTTTTT. Its translation is CASSSAGGDRGQGKLFF.